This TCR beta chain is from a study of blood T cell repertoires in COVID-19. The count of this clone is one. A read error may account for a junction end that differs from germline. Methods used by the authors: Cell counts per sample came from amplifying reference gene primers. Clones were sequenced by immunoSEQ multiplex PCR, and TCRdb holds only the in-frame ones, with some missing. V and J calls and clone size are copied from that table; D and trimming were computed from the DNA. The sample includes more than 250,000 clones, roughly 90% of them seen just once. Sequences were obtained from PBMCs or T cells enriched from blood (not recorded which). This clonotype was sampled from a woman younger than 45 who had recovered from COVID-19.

CDR3 DNA: TGTGCCAGCAGTGTCAGGAGGGCTAGCACAGATACGCAGTATTTT. Amino acids: CASSVRRASTDTQYF. The V gene is TRBV10-3, the J gene TRBJ2-3, with D perhaps TRBD2 (6 bases). CDR1 is ENHRY, CDR2 SYGVKD, per germline. This CDR3 is built from 15 residues.